The sequence of this T cell receptor beta chain was determined in a study of OX40 agonist ivuxolimab in advanced cancers. For the study at large: Patients undergoing dose escalation presented with hepatocellular carcinoma, melanoma, renal cell or head and neck cancer. A history of anti-PD-1, anti-PD-L1 or anti-CTLA-4 therapy was acceptable, and 30% to 45% had some. Whole-study results and caveats: Dose levels from 0.1 to 3.0 mg/kg saw CD4+ and CD8+ blood T cells expand clonally by week 6.

TCRdb's table, derived via immunoSEQ multiplex PCR, lists solely in-frame clones and lacks some. The sample carries tens of thousands of clones, 80% to 90% recorded once. This clone appeared a few times. The antigen is undetermined. The V gene's germline CDR1 is SGHRS and CDR2 YFSETQ. V was shortened by 0 bases and J by 9 bases, with 10 bases between the two germline ends. The CDR3 extends over 14 amino acids. The rearrangement joins TRBV5-1 to TRBJ1-6; no clear D. The specimen comprised CD4+ or CD8+ T cells sorted from blood, sampled in a trial of the OX40 agonist ivuxolimab. This clonotype was sampled from an adult with an advanced solid tumor such as melanoma, head and neck, liver or kidney cancer. In nucleotides, the CDR3 is TGCGCCAGCAGCTTGGAAGGAGGGTTTTCACCCCTCCACTTT. It is translated as CASSLEGGFSPLHF.